This TCR beta chain was captured by sequencing in a study of blood T cells in healthy people across ages. Then a second PCR, running roughly 6 to 11 cycles, was carried out with a sample-barcoded 5' primer and a J-beta primer mix. Each cDNA molecule received a tag from a template-switch adaptor that had 12 random nucleotides. MiXCR was run by TCRdb on the 5' RACE reads, yielding one entry per CDR3 protein. The table includes around 2 million distinct CDR3 sequences, about two fifths detected once. There are 14 residues in the CDR3. Trimming at V came to 6 bases and at J to 8 bases, leaving 11 bases not matched to a gene. Germline loops: CDR1 MDHEN, CDR2 SYDVKM.

The sample taken for sequencing was blood. The source of this sequence is a human donor in good health. The chain has TRBV28 and TRBJ1-2; 8 nucleotides line up with TRBD1. This CDR3 reads CASSQTGVLSGYTF. The CDR3 DNA is TGTGCCAGCAGCCAGACAGGGGTGCTTTCGGGCTACACCTTC.